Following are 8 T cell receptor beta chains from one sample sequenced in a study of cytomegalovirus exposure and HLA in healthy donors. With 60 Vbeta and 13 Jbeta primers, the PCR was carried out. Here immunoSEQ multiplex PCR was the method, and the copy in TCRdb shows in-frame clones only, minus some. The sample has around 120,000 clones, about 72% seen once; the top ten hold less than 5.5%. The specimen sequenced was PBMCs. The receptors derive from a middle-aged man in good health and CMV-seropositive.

The CDR3 region is CASSSTGSGNTIYF. The CDR3 region has the DNA TGCGCCAGCAGCTCGACAGGCTCTGGAAACACCATATATTTT. The chain carries TRBV5-1 and TRBJ1-3, with a tentative D call TRBD1 (6 bases). CDR3 length equals 14 residues. V lost 3 bases to trimming and J lost 0 bases, with 7 bases between them. Germline V gene lookup returns CDR1 SGHRS and CDR2 YFSETQ.

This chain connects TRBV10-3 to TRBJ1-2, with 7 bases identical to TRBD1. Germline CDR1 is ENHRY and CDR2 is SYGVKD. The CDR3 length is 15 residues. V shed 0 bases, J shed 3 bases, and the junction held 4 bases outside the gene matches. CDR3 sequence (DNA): TGTGCCATCAGTGAGTCAAGGGGGCGCGACTATGGCTACACCTTC. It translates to CAISESRGRDYGYTF.

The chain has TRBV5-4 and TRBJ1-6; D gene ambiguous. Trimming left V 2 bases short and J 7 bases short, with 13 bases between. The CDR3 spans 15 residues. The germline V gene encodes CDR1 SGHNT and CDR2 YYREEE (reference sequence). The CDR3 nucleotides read TGTGCCAGCAGCTTTATCGGGAGAGGGAATTCACCCCTCCACTTT. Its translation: CASSFIGRGNSPLHF.

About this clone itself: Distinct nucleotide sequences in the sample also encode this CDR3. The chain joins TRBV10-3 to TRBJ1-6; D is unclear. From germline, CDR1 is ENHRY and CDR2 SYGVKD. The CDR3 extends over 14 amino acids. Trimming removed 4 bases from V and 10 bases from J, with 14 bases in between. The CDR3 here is CAISVEGQGSPLHF. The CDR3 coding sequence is TGTGCCATCAGTGTCGAGGGTCAAGGGTCACCCCTCCACTTT.

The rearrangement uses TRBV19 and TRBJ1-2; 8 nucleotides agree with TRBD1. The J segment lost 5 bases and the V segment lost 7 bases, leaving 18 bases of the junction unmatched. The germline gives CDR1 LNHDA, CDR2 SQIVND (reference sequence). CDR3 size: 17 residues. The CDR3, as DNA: TGTGCCAGTACGGGTATCGGAGCAGGGGGCGCGGAGTATGGCTACACCTTC. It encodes CASTGIGAGGAEYGYTF.

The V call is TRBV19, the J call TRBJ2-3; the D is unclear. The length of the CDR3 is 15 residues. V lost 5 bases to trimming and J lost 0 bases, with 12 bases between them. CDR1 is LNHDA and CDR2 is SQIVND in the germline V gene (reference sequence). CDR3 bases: TGTGCCAGTAGTGTTGGGCTCATGAGCACAGATACGCAGTATTTT. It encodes CASSVGLMSTDTQYF.

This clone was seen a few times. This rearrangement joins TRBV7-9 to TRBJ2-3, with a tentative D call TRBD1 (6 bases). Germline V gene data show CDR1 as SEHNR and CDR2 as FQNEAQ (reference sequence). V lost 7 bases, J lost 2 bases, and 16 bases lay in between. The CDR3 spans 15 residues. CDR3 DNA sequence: TGTGCCAGCACCCTCAGGGGAGAGAACACAGATACGCAGTATTTT. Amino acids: CASTLRGENTDTQYF.

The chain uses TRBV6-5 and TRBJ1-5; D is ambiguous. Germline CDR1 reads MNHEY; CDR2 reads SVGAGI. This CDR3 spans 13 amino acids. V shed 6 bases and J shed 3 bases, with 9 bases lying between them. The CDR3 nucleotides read TGTGCCAGCAGCCAGGTTCACAATCAGCCCCAGCATTTT. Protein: CASSQVHNQPQHF.